Shown below are 15 T cell receptor beta chains from a single sample sequenced in a study of blood T cells in healthy people across ages. A second PCR, run for roughly 7 to 12 cycles, used a sample-barcoded 5' primer plus a J-beta primer mix. TCRdb independently ran MiXCR on the 5' RACE reads; one entry per CDR3 protein. The table records 1,800,000 or so distinct CDR3 sequences, 30% to 40% of them present only once. The material sequenced was blood. These receptors were obtained from a human donor in good health.

This clonotype was detected only a few times. The chain couples TRBV7-8 to TRBJ1-2; 10 bases line up with TRBD1. V was pared by 4 bases and J by 4 bases, with 15 bases of the junction left unmatched. The V gene's germline CDR1 is SGHVS and CDR2 FQNEAQ. This CDR3 comprises 18 residues. The CDR3 loop is CASSSRTGGSQYVYGYTF. DNA for the CDR3: TGTGCCAGCAGCTCACGGACAGGGGGATCCCAATATGTCTATGGCTACACCTTC.

On this clonotype: Germline is not matched at one junction end, which may reflect a read error. The rearrangement links TRBV7-8 to TRBJ2-7; D is possibly TRBD1 (6 bases). This CDR3 is 17 amino acids long. Looked up from germline, CDR1 is SGHVS and CDR2 is FQNEAQ. The CDR3, as DNA: TGTGCCGGCAGCTGGAAATCAGGGGATATAAGATCTGACGAGCAGTACTTC. It is translated as CAGSWKSGDIRSDEQYF. The full variable domain, with the rest looked up from reference TRBV7-8 and TRBJ2-7, is GAGVSQSPRYKVAKRGQDVALRCDPISGHVSLFWYQQALGQGPEFLTYFQNEAQLDKSGLPSDRFFAERPEGSVSTLKIQRTQQEDSAVYLCAGSWKSGDIRSDEQYFGPGTRLTVT.

The V call is TRBV20-1, the J call TRBJ1-4; D is undetermined. Germline CDR1 reads DFQATT; CDR2 reads SNEGSKA (reference sequence). Trimming took off 6 bases at V and 0 bases at J, with 14 bases between the two ends. This CDR3 is built from 15 residues. The CDR3 protein is CSASPGRATNEKLFF. CDR3 bases: TGCAGTGCCTCCCCGGGCCGGGCAACTAATGAAAAACTGTTTTTT.

The V gene is TRBV7-2, the J gene TRBJ2-1; 11 bases align to TRBD2. Germline V lookup: CDR1 SGHTA, CDR2 FQGNSA. V lost 2 bases to trimming and J lost 7 bases; unmatched junction nucleotides: 13. This CDR3 spans 18 amino acids. CDR3 coding DNA: TGTGCCAGCAGCTTATATTCTCTTAGCGGGGGGGTCTGGAATGAGCAGTTCTTC. This gives the protein CASSLYSLSGGVWNEQFF.

This clonotype was seen repeatedly, ten times or more. The chain carries TRBV7-9 and TRBJ1-6; 10 bases line up with TRBD1. With 0 bases clipped from V and 5 bases from J, the junction kept 4 bases outside the gene matches. Per germline, CDR1 SEHNR and CDR2 FQNEAQ (reference sequence). The CDR3 extends over 17 amino acids. The CDR3 DNA sequence: TGTGCCAGCAGCTTAGCCGGGACAGGGGATCATAATTCACCCCTCCACTTT. Translation: CASSLAGTGDHNSPLHF.

This clonotype was detected a few times. This chain's CDR3 is CASSSGGLGSQYF. As DNA, the CDR3 is TGTGCCAGCAGTTCCGGCGGCTTGGGGTCCCAGTACTTC. The chain links TRBV6-6 to TRBJ2-5; no firm D call. Germline CDR1 and CDR2: MNHNY and SVGAGI (reference sequence). The ends were cut back, 4 bases at V and 9 bases at J, with 15 bases in the middle. The CDR3 contains 13 residues.

This clonotype was seen only a few times. This rearrangement joins TRBV10-3 to TRBJ2-1; 13 bases are shared with TRBD2. Germline CDR1 is ENHRY and CDR2 is SYGVKD. The CDR3 length is 16 residues. The V gene end was trimmed by 6 bases and the J gene end by 4 bases; junction bases not matched to a gene: 6. The CDR3: CAIRRGTSGEYNEQFF. As DNA, the CDR3 is TGTGCCATCAGAAGGGGGACTAGCGGGGAATACAATGAGCAGTTCTTC.

The chain joins TRBV29-1 to TRBJ2-1, with D perhaps matching TRBD1 (5 bases). Germline V gene sequence: CDR1 SQVTM, CDR2 ANQGSEA. Trimming shortened V by 3 bases and J by 5 bases, and 11 bases separated the two germline ends. This CDR3 region has 13 residues. CDR3 protein: CSVEGLVDNEQFF. The CDR3 DNA reads as TGCAGCGTTGAGGGGCTGGTAGACAATGAGCAGTTCTTC.

On this clonotype: A read error is possible here, since a much larger clone lies one base away. The chain uses TRBV6-6 and TRBJ2-7, with 8 bases fitting TRBD2. J gave up 2 bases and V 11 bases, and 14 bases lay outside the gene matches. Germline V gives CDR1 MNHNY, CDR2 SVGAGI (reference sequence). The CDR3 is 15 residues long. The CDR3 here is CAGTALAGSTYEQYF. CDR3 in DNA: TGTGCCGGCACCGCATTAGCGGGGTCTACCTACGAGCAGTACTTC.

The chain employs TRBV9 and TRBJ2-7; 8 bases line up with TRBD2. CDR3 length: 15 residues. The junction had 15 bases not matched to a gene; V was cut back by 4 bases and J by 9 bases. Per germline, CDR1 SGDLS and CDR2 YYNGEE. CDR3 DNA sequence: TGTGCCAGCAGCTCGACCGGGACTAGAGAGGGATTGCAGTACTTC. Its protein product is CASSSTGTREGLQYF.

V gene TRBV6-2 or TRBV6-3 combines with J gene TRBJ2-7; the match to TRBD2 covers 7 bases. This CDR3 region has 14 residues. Germline assignment: CDR1 MNHEY and CDR2 SVGEGT. V shed 7 bases and J 5 bases; nucleotides not matched to a gene: 11. The CDR3 spells CASTSGGSGNEQYF. CDR3 nucleotide sequence: TGTGCCAGCACCTCGGGGGGATCCGGGAACGAGCAGTACTTC.

V is TRBV6-6 and J is TRBJ2-1, with a tentative D call TRBD1 (6 bases). This CDR3 has 15 residues. Trimming removed 0 bases at V and 12 bases at J, with 18 bases between. Germline values: CDR1 MNHNY, CDR2 SVGAGI (reference sequence). CDR3 sequence (DNA): TGTGCCAGCAGTTACTCGCAGGGACAAGGGAATTTGCAGTTCTTC. Translated: CASSYSQGQGNLQFF.

This clonotype was seen ten or more times. The V call is TRBV18, the J call TRBJ2-7; TRBD1 matches at 8 bases. This CDR3 has 14 residues. Germline V CDR1 and CDR2: KGHSH, LQKENI. The V gene end was trimmed by 5 bases and the J gene end by 4 bases; junction bases not matched to a gene: 7. CDR3: CASSSAGGAYEQYF. The DNA of the CDR3 is TGTGCCAGCTCATCAGCAGGGGGCGCATACGAGCAGTACTTC.

The rearrangement links TRBV12-3 or TRBV12-4 to TRBJ2-7; D call uncertain. Trimming stripped 2 bases from V and 3 bases from J, with 17 bases between. This CDR3 comprises 16 residues. In nucleotides, the CDR3 is TGTGCCAGCAGTTTAATCGCCCTTTCCTCGCGCTACGAGCAGTACTTC. Translated: CASSLIALSSRYEQYF.

V and J are TRBV20-1 and TRBJ2-7, with 14 bases lining up with TRBD2. The CDR3 has 18 residues. V gave up 2 bases and J gave up 4 bases; unmatched junction bases: 13. Germline V gene data show CDR1 as DFQATT and CDR2 as SNEGSKA (reference sequence). This CDR3 is CSARFQGLAGAFAYEQYF. As DNA, the CDR3 is TGCAGTGCTAGATTCCAGGGACTAGCGGGGGCCTTTGCTTACGAGCAGTACTTC.